Below, 12 T cell receptor beta chains from the same sample are listed, as sequenced in a study of blood T cell repertoires in COVID-19. Data came from immunoSEQ multiplex PCR; TCRdb stores just in-frame clones and leaves some out. Altogether some 150,000 clones are present, approximately 85% being singletons, with the ten largest covering less than 3%. The specimen was peripheral blood. The receptors here all came from a man in his forties or fifties with acute or convalescent COVID-19.

J is TRBJ2-7 and V is TRBV28; TRBD1 or TRBD2 may be the D gene (9 bases each). Germline CDR1 MDHEN, CDR2 SYDVKM. The CDR3 runs to 20 residues. V dropped 5 bases and J dropped 0 bases, with 29 bases sitting between them. DNA for the CDR3: TGTGCCAGCAGTCCCGACAGGGGGATAAGGGCTAGCGGGATCTCCTACGAGCAGTACTTC. Its translation is CASSPDRGIRASGISYEQYF.

The chain is built from TRBV4-1 and TRBJ2-4; 9 positions agree with TRBD1. Germline-derived CDR1 and CDR2 are MGHRA and YSYEKL. This CDR3 comprises 19 residues. Germline trimming cut 3 bases from V and 1 base from J; bases unmatched to any gene: 13. For the CDR3, the DNA is TGCGCCAGCAGCCACGACACCTCCGGGACAGGGCGGGCCAAAAACATTCAGTACTTC. This translates into CASSHDTSGTGRAKNIQYF.

This sequence joins TRBV11-2 and TRBJ2-7; D gene uncertain. From germline, CDR1 is SGHAT and CDR2 FQNNGV. The CDR3 spans 15 residues. V lost 1 base to trimming and J lost 5 bases, with 15 bases between them. The CDR3 loop is CASSLGHTGTHEQYF. Written as DNA, the CDR3 is TGTGCCAGCAGCTTAGGTCATACCGGTACCCACGAGCAGTACTTC.

This chain links TRBV7-9 with TRBJ2-2; 9 bases line up with TRBD1. Germline CDR1 is SEHNR and CDR2 is FQNEAQ (reference sequence). CDR3 length: 15 amino acids. V gave up 3 bases and J gave up 8 bases; unmatched junction bases: 7. The CDR3 DNA is TGTGCCAGCAGCTTTCTGGGACAGGGTGTAGGGGAGCTGTTTTTT. Translated, it gives CASSFLGQGVGELFF.

The rearrangement joins TRBV19 to TRBJ1-2, with 7 bases matching TRBD1. CDR3 length: 14 amino acids. The germline CDR1 and CDR2 sequences are LNHDA and SQIVND (reference sequence). V dropped 6 bases and J dropped 3; count of bases not matched to a gene: 7. CDR3 region: CASSTGQEDYGYTF. The CDR3 nucleotides are TGTGCCAGTAGCACCGGACAGGAGGACTATGGCTACACCTTC.

This clone has only a few counts. V usage is TRBV7-9 and J usage is TRBJ1-5; perhaps TRBD1 as D (5 bases). The ends were cut back, 5 bases at V and 4 bases at J, with 15 bases in the middle. Germline loops: CDR1 SEHNR, CDR2 FQNEAQ (reference sequence). CDR3 length: 15 residues. The CDR3 nucleotides read TGTGCCAGCAGCCACTCAGGCGGGGGAAATCAGCCCCAGCATTTT. This codes for CASSHSGGGNQPQHF.

The rearrangement uses TRBV12-3 or TRBV12-4 and TRBJ1-5, with D uncertain. The CDR3 consists of 13 residues. Trimming pared 4 bases from V and 7 bases from J, leaving 11 bases between. For the CDR3, the DNA is TGTGCCAGCAGTTATGACGGGATCCAGCCCCAGCATTTT. It is translated as CASSYDGIQPQHF.

This chain uses TRBV27 with TRBJ2-7; 10 positions agree with TRBD2. The CDR3 totals 17 residues. Germline trimming cut 2 bases from V and 2 bases from J; bases unmatched to any gene: 9. The germline gives CDR1 MNHEY, CDR2 SMNVEV (reference sequence). As DNA, the CDR3 is TGTGCCAGCAGTTTAAGGGCTAGCGGGGGACCCCCCTACGAGCAGTACTTC. It codes for CASSLRASGGPPYEQYF.

The J gene is TRBJ2-5, the V gene TRBV2; 11 positions agree with TRBD1. This CDR3 is 15 amino acids long. Trimming at V came to 5 bases and at J to 4 bases, leaving 6 bases not matched to a gene. Per the germline V gene, CDR1 is SNHLY and CDR2 is FYNNEI. CDR3 protein: CASSQDRGQGETQYF. CDR3 nucleotides: TGTGCCAGCAGTCAGGACAGGGGGCAGGGAGAGACCCAGTACTTC.

V usage is TRBV2 and J usage is TRBJ2-4; TRBD2 matches 7 bases. Germline V gives CDR1 SNHLY, CDR2 FYNNEI. The CDR3 has 20 amino acids. V trimming: 6 bases; J trimming: 2 bases; junction bases outside the gene matches: 22. The CDR3 is CASRAAEGGSMGGSKNIQYF. CDR3 DNA: TGTGCCAGCAGAGCCGCCGAGGGCGGGAGCATGGGTGGATCCAAAAACATTCAGTACTTC.

The chain carries TRBV9 and TRBJ2-3; 10 nucleotides match TRBD2. V gave up 0 bases and J gave up 1 base; unmatched junction bases: 2. CDR3 length: 16 amino acids. CDR1 is SGDLS, CDR2 YYNGEE, per germline. Here the CDR3 reads CASSVVLAGGTDTQYF. The CDR3 DNA reads as TGTGCCAGCAGCGTAGTTCTAGCGGGGGGCACAGATACGCAGTATTTT.

The table lists this clone with a count of one. The CDR3 region has the DNA TGTGCCAGCAGCGGGACAGGGGGCGCGTACGAGCAGTACTTC. Amino acid sequence: CASSGTGGAYEQYF. The chain links TRBV27 to TRBJ2-7; 12 nucleotides align to TRBD1. The V segment lost 6 bases and the J segment 4 bases; nucleotides outside the gene matches: 4. From germline, CDR1 is MNHEY and CDR2 SMNVEV (reference sequence). The CDR3 is 14 residues long.